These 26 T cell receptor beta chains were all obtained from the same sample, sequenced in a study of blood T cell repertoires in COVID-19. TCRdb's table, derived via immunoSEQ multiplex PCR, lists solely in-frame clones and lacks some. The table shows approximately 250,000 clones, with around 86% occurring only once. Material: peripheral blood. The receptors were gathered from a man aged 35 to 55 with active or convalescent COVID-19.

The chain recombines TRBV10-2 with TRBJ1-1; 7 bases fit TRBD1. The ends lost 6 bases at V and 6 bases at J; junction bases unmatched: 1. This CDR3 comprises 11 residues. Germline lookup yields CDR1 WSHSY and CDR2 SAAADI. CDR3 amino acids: CASRGGPEAFF. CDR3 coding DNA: TGCGCCAGCAGAGGGGGCCCTGAAGCTTTCTTT.

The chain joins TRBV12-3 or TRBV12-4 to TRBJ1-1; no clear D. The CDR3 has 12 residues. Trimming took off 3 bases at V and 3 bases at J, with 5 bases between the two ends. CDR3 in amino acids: CASSFTYTEAFF. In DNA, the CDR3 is TGTGCCAGCAGTTTCACTTACACTGAAGCTTTCTTT.

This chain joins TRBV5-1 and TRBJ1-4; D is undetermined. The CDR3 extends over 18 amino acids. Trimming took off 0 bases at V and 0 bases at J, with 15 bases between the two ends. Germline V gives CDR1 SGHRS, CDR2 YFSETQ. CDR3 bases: TGCGCCAGCAGCTTGGCCGCGCAGGCGACGGCAACTAATGAAAAACTGTTTTTT. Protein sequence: CASSLAAQATATNEKLFF.

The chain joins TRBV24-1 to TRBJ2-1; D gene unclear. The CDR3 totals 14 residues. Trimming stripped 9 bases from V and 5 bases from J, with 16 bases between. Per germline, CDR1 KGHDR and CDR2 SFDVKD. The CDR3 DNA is TGTGCCACCTTGTCCGGAATGGGCGACAATGAGCAGTTCTTC. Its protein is CATLSGMGDNEQFF.

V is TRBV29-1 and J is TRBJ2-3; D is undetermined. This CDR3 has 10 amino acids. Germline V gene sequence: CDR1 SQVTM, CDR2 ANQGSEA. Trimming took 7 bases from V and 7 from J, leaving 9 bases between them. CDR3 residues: CSANYYTQYF. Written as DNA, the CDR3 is TGCAGCGCAAACTATTATACGCAGTATTTT.

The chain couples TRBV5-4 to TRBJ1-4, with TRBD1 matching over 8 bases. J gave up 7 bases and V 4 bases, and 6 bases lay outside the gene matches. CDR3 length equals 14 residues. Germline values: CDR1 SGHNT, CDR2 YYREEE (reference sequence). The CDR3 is CASSLGQGIEKLFF. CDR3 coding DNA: TGTGCCAGCAGCCTTGGACAGGGAATTGAAAAACTGTTTTTT.

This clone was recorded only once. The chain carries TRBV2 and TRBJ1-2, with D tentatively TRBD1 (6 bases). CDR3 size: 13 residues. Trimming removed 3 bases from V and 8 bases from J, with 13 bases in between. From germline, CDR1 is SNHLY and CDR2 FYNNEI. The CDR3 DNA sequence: TGTGCCAGCAGTGATCGGGGGGCTAGGGGCTACACCTTC. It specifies CASSDRGARGYTF.

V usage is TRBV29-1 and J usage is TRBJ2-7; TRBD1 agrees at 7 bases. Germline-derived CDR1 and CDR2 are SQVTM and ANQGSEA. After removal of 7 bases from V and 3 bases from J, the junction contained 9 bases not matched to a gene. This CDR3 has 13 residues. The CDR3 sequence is CSGRDRAIYEQYF. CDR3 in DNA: TGCAGCGGGCGAGACAGGGCTATCTACGAGCAGTACTTC.

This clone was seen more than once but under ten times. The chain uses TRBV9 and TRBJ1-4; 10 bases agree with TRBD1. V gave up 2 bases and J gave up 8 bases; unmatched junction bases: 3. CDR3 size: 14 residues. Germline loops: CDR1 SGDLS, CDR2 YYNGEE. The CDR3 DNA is TGTGCCAGCAGCGTGGGACAGGGGCGGGAAAAACTGTTTTTT. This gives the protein CASSVGQGREKLFF.

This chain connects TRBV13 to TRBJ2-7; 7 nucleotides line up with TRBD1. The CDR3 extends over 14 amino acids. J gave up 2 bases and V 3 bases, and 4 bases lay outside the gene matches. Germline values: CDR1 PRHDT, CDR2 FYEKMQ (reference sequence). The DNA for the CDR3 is TGTGCCAGCAGCTTCGACAGGGACGCCTACGAGCAGTACTTC. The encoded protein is CASSFDRDAYEQYF.

CDR3 in amino acids: CASAPGPTYEQYF. As DNA, the CDR3 is TGTGCCAGCGCGCCAGGGCCTACCTACGAGCAGTACTTC. This chain uses TRBV6-5 with TRBJ2-7; possible D gene TRBD1, 5 bases. Germline V gene lookup returns CDR1 MNHEY and CDR2 SVGAGI. CDR3 length: 13 amino acids. V was trimmed by 8 bases and J by 2 bases, leaving 13 bases between them.

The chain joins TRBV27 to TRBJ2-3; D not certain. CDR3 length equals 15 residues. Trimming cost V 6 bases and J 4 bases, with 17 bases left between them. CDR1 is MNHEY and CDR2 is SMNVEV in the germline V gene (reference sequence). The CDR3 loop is CASRGIGPNADTQYF. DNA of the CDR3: TGTGCCAGCAGGGGCATTGGCCCGAACGCAGATACGCAGTATTTT.

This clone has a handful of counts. The CDR3 DNA reads as TGTGCCTGGAGTATCGGGGGAGGCTACACCTTC. This codes for CAWSIGGGYTF. The gene calls are TRBV30 and TRBJ1-2, with D tentatively TRBD1 (5 bases). CDR1 and CDR2 from the germline V gene are GTSNPN and SVGIG (reference sequence). This CDR3 is 11 amino acids long. The V end was cut by 2 bases, the J end by 8 bases, with 9 bases between.

As DNA, the CDR3 is TGCGCCAGCAGCCAAGACCGAGGTGGCGGTGAAAAACTGTTTTTT. This translates into CASSQDRGGGEKLFF. V usage is TRBV4-1 and J usage is TRBJ1-4; D is unresolved. The CDR3 contains 15 residues. The V gene lost 0 bases and the J gene lost 7 bases, with 12 bases spanning the gap. Per germline, CDR1 MGHRA and CDR2 YSYEKL.

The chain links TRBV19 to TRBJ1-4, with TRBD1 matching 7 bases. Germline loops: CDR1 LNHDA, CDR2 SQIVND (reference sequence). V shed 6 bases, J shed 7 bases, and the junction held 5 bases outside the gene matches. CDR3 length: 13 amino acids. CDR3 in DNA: TGTGCCAGTAGGGGACAGTCCGGTGAAAAACTGTTTTTT. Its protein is CASRGQSGEKLFF.

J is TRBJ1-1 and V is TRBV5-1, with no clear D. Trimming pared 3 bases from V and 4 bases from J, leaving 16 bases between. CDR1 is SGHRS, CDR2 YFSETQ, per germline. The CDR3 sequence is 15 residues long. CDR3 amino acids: CASSSGSLESTEAFF. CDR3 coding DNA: TGCGCCAGCAGCTCGGGGTCCTTGGAGAGCACTGAAGCTTTCTTT.

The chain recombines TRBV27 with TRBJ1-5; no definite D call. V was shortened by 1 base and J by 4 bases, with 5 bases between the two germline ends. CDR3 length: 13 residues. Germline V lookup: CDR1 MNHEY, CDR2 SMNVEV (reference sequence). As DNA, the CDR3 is TGTGCCAGCAGTTTATGGACTAATCAGCCCCAGCATTTT. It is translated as CASSLWTNQPQHF.

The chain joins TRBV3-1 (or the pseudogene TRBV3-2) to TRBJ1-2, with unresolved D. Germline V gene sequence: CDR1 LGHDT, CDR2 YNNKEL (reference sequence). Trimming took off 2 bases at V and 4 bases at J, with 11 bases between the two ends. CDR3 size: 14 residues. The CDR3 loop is CASSQLSPGYGYTF. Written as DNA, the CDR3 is TGTGCCAGCAGCCAATTATCTCCAGGCTATGGCTACACCTTC.

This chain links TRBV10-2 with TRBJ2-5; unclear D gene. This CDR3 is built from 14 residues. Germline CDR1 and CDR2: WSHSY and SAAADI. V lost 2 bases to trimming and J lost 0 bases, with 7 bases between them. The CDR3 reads CASSEGQHQETQYF. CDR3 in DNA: TGCGCCAGCAGTGAGGGGCAGCACCAAGAGACCCAGTACTTC.

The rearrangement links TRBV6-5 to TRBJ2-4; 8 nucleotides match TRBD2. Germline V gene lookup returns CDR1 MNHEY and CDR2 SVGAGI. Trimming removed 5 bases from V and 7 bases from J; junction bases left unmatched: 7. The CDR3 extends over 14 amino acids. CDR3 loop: CASSMREVPNIQYF. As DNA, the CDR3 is TGTGCCAGCAGTATGCGGGAGGTGCCCAACATTCAGTACTTC.

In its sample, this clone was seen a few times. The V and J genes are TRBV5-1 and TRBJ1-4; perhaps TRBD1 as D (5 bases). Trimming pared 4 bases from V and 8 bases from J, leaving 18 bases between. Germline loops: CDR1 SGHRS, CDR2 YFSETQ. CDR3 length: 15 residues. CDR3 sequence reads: CASSLFAGLGEKLFF. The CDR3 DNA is TGCGCCAGCAGCCTATTTGCGGGGCTTGGGGAAAAACTGTTTTTT.

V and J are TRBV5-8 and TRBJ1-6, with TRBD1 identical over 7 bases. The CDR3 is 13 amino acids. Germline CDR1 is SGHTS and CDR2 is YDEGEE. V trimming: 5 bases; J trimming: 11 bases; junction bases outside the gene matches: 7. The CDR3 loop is CASSRDSLAPLHF. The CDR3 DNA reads TGTGCCAGCAGTCGGGACAGTTTAGCACCCCTCCACTTT.

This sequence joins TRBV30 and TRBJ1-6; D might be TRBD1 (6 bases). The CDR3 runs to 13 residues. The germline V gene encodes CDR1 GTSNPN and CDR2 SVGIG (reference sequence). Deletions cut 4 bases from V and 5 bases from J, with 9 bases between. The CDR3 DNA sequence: TGTGCCTGGAAGCGGACAGATAATTCACCCCTCCACTTT. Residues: CAWKRTDNSPLHF.

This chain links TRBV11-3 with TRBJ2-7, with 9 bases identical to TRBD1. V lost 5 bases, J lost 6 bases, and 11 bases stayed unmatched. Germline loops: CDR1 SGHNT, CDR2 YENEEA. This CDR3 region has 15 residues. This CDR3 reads CASSLGQGKTLEQYF. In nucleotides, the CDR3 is TGTGCCAGCAGCCTCGGACAGGGGAAGACCCTCGAGCAGTACTTC.

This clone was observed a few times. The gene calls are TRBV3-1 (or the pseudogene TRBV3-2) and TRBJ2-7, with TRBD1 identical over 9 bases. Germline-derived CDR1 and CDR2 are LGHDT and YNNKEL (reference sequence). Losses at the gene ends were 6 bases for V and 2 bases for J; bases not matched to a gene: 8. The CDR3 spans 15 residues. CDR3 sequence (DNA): TGTGCCAGCAGTTCCCTCGGGACAGGGACCTACGAGCAGTACTTC. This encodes CASSSLGTGTYEQYF.

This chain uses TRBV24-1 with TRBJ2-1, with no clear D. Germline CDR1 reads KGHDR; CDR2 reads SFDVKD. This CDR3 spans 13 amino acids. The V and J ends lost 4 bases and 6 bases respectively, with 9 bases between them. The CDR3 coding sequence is TGTGCCACCAGTGACCCGCACAGCAATGAGCAGTTCTTC. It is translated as CATSDPHSNEQFF.